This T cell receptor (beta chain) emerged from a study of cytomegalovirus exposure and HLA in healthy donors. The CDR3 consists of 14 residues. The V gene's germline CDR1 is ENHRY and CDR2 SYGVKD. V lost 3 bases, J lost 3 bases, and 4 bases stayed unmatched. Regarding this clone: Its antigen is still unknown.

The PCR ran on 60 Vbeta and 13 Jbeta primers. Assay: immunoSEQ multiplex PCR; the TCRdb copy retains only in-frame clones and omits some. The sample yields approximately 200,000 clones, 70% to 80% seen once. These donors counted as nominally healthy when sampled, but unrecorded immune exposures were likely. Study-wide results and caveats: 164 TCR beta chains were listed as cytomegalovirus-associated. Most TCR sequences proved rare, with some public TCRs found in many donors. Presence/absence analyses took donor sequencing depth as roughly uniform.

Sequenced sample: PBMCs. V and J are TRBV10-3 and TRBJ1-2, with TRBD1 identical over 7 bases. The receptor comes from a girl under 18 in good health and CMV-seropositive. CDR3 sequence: CAISDGRGDYGYTF. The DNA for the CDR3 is TGTGCCATCAGTGATGGCAGGGGGGACTATGGCTACACCTTC.